Listed here are 22 T cell receptor beta chains from one sample, sequenced in a study of blood T cell dynamics during melanoma immunotherapy. Using immunoSEQ multiplex PCR, the repertoire was profiled, and TCRdb retains in-frame clones only, with some absent. Among roughly 6,600 clones, about 85% were seen once, and the ten largest hold 30% to 40%. Time point given: week 3, after first cycle of checkpoint inhibitor. The material was blood, obtained from a patient treated with checkpoint blockade. The source is a human donor with melanoma. Some clones in this sample may be carry-over from other donors' samples.

The chain joins TRBV11-3 to TRBJ1-4; possible D gene TRBD1, 6 bases. The CDR3 has 15 residues. CDR1 and CDR2 (germline): SGHNT, YENEEA. The V and J ends lost 1 base and 6 bases respectively, with 12 bases between them. The CDR3 DNA follows: TGTGCCAGCAGCTTAGGGGGGGCGCTTGATGAAAAACTGTTTTTT. Its protein product is CASSLGGALDEKLFF.

The CDR3: CASSECRALRYEQYF. CDR3 in DNA: TGCGCCAGCAGTGAGTGCCGGGCGCTAAGGTACGAGCAGTACTTC. The chain recombines TRBV10-1 with TRBJ2-7; D is unresolved. V was pared by 1 base and J by 4 bases, with 14 bases between. Looked up from germline, CDR1 is WNHNN and CDR2 is SYGVQD (reference sequence). The CDR3 consists of 15 residues.

The chain recombines TRBV11-2 with TRBJ2-2; D gene unclear. Germline values: CDR1 SGHAT, CDR2 FQNNGV. V lost 5 bases, J lost 1 base, and 11 bases lay in between. The CDR3 covers 15 residues. In nucleotides, the CDR3 is TGTGCCAGCAGCATGAACGCAGGGAACACCGGGGAGCTGTTTTTT. Its translation: CASSMNAGNTGELFF.

DNA for the CDR3: TGTGCCAGCAGCTTAAACCAGGAAGGTACGCAGTATTTT. This gives the protein CASSLNQEGTQYF. The chain couples TRBV7-2 to TRBJ2-3; D is undetermined. The germline V gene encodes CDR1 SGHTA and CDR2 FQGNSA. The CDR3 is 13 amino acids. V dropped 2 bases and J dropped 8 bases, with 11 bases sitting between them.

This clone was counted between two and nine times. This chain joins TRBV10-2 and TRBJ1-1, with D uncertain. This CDR3 comprises 13 residues. Germline loops: CDR1 WSHSY, CDR2 SAAADI. Trimming stripped 5 bases from V and 3 bases from J, with 10 bases between. CDR3 nucleotides: TGCGCCAGCAGTCCCGGGGTGGACACTGAAGCTTTCTTT. It encodes CASSPGVDTEAFF.

This chain joins TRBV19 and TRBJ2-5, with D possibly matching TRBD2 (5 bases). V lost 10 bases and J 2 bases, leaving 14 bases between the germline ends. The CDR3 is 13 amino acids. Germline loops: CDR1 LNHDA, CDR2 SQIVND (reference sequence). The CDR3 nucleotides are TGTGCCACCCGTCTGAGGGTTCAAGAGACCCAGTACTTC. Amino acids: CATRLRVQETQYF.

The V and J genes are TRBV7-9 and TRBJ1-1; D gene ambiguous. Looked up from germline, CDR1 is SEHNR and CDR2 is FQNEAQ (reference sequence). The CDR3 length is 12 residues. Trimming cost V 3 bases and J 6 bases, with 8 bases left between them. CDR3 sequence: CASSFRASEAFF. CDR3 nucleotides: TGTGCCAGCAGCTTTCGGGCATCTGAAGCTTTCTTT.

This clone was observed a single time. This chain uses TRBV7-8 with TRBJ1-1; D gene unclear. The CDR3 sequence is 12 residues long. Trimming shortened V by 5 bases and J by 4 bases, and 8 bases separated the two germline ends. CDR1 is SGHVS, CDR2 FQNEAQ, per germline. The CDR3 region is CASSPWGTEAFF. In DNA, the CDR3 is TGTGCCAGCAGCCCCTGGGGCACTGAAGCTTTCTTT.

This rearrangement joins TRBV10-2 to TRBJ1-6; D is uncertain. The CDR3 length is 14 residues. Germline V lookup: CDR1 WSHSY, CDR2 SAAADI. V was cut by 2 bases and J by 7 bases, with 9 bases left in between. Here the CDR3 reads CASSEVGANSPLHF. CDR3 nucleotide sequence: TGCGCCAGCAGTGAGGTGGGAGCGAATTCACCCCTCCACTTT.

The V and J genes are TRBV5-4 and TRBJ1-1; weak D call: TRBD1 (5 bases). V dropped 5 bases and J dropped 0 bases, with 17 bases sitting between them. CDR3 length: 16 amino acids. Germline V lookup: CDR1 SGHNT, CDR2 YYREEE (reference sequence). CDR3 sequence (DNA): TGTGCCAGCAGTCAGAGGCGACAGACAATGAACACTGAAGCTTTCTTT. Residues: CASSQRRQTMNTEAFF. The full variable domain, its missing parts supplied by reference TRBV5-4 and TRBJ1-1, is ETGVTQSPTHLIKTRGQQVTLRCSSQSGHNTVSWYQQALGQGPQFIFQYYREEENGRGNFPPRFSGLQFPNYSSELNVNALELDDSALYLCASSQRRQTMNTEAFFGQGTRLTVV.

The rearrangement links TRBV9 to TRBJ2-6; possibly TRBD1 for D (5 bases). This CDR3 spans 15 amino acids. V lost 4 bases to trimming and J lost 0 bases, with 8 bases between them. In germline, CDR1 is SGDLS, CDR2 YYNGEE. The CDR3 sequence is CASSFQGSGANVLTF. CDR3 coding DNA: TGTGCCAGCAGCTTCCAGGGCTCTGGGGCCAACGTCCTGACTTTC. The complete variable domain, with remaining parts taken from reference TRBV9 and TRBJ2-6, reads DSGVTQTPKHLITATGQRVTLRCSPRSGDLSVYWYQQSLDQGLQFLIQYYNGEERAKGNILERFSAQQFPDLHSELNLSSLELGDSALYFCASSFQGSGANVLTFGAGSRLTVL.

This rearrangement joins TRBV7-3 to TRBJ2-5, with D possibly being TRBD1 or TRBD2 (5 bases each). The ends were cut back, 5 bases at V and 4 bases at J, with 17 bases in the middle. The CDR3 extends over 15 amino acids. Germline V CDR1 and CDR2: SGHTA, FQGTGA. DNA for the CDR3: TGTGCCAGCAGCCCAGTTGTATCCGGGACAGAGACCCAGTACTTC. Translated: CASSPVVSGTETQYF.

This clone occurred once. Written as DNA, the CDR3 is TGTGCCAGCAGCCGGAAGGAGGGGGCGTTATACGAGCAGTACTTC. Its translation: CASSRKEGALYEQYF. The rearrangement uses TRBV4-2 and TRBJ2-7; a possible D gene is TRBD1 (7 bases). V was trimmed by 4 bases and J by 4 bases, leaving 17 bases between them. Germline V gives CDR1 LGHNA, CDR2 YNFKEQ. The length of the CDR3 is 15 residues.

The chain has TRBV7-9 and TRBJ1-3; D unclear. The CDR3 loop spans 12 amino acids. Trimming stripped 5 bases from V and 2 bases from J, with 4 bases between. CDR1 and CDR2 from the germline V gene are SEHNR and FQNEAQ (reference sequence). The CDR3 coding sequence is TGTGCCAGCAGCCAGACTGGAAACACCATATATTTT. Encoded protein: CASSQTGNTIYF.

The chain recombines TRBV9 with TRBJ1-4, with 9 nucleotides matching TRBD1. Trimming removed 3 bases from V and 6 bases from J; junction bases left unmatched: 3. The CDR3 is 14 residues long. Germline-derived CDR1 and CDR2 are SGDLS and YYNGEE. The CDR3 nucleotides are TGTGCCAGCAGCGAGACAGGGGGGGATGAAAAACTGTTTTTT. Residues: CASSETGGDEKLFF.

The chain combines TRBV27 with TRBJ2-3; D unclear. Germline lookup yields CDR1 MNHEY and CDR2 SMNVEV (reference sequence). CDR3 size: 11 residues. V gave up 5 bases and J gave up 13 bases, with 13 bases separating them. The CDR3 is CASSDLVREYF. The CDR3 region has the DNA TGTGCCAGCAGTGACTTGGTTCGTGAGTATTTT.

CDR3 nucleotide sequence: TGTGCCAGCAGCACCGAGGGGGACACCCGACCGAACACTGAAGCTTTCTTT. Its protein product is CASSTEGDTRPNTEAFF. The chain links TRBV5-6 to TRBJ1-1; possibly TRBD1 for D (6 bases). With 4 bases removed from V and 1 base from J, the gap between germline ends came to 20 bases. The CDR3 contains 17 residues. Germline V gives CDR1 SGHDT, CDR2 YYEEEE. Supplemented by reference TRBV5-6 and TRBJ1-1, the full variable domain reads DAGVTQSPTHLIKTRGQQVTLRCSPKSGHDTVSWYQQALGQGPQFIFQYYEEEERQRGNFPDRFSGHQFPNYSSELNVNALLLGDSALYLCASSTEGDTRPNTEAFFGQGTRLTVV.

The chain employs TRBV11-2 and TRBJ2-1; unclear D gene. The germline V gene has CDR1 SGHAT and CDR2 FQNNGV. This CDR3 region has 14 residues. V was cut by 1 base and J by 4 bases, with 8 bases left in between. The CDR3 spells CASSLGVGYNEQFF. CDR3 nucleotide sequence: TGTGCCAGCAGCTTAGGAGTTGGATACAATGAGCAGTTCTTC.

CDR3 bases: TGTGCCAGCAGCTCAAGACAGAACAATGAGCAGTTCTTC. Translation gives CASSSRQNNEQFF. The rearrangement uses TRBV7-6 and TRBJ2-1; possibly TRBD1 for D (5 bases). This CDR3 comprises 13 residues. The V gene lost 4 bases and the J gene lost 5 bases, with 9 bases spanning the gap. In germline, CDR1 is SGHVS, CDR2 FNYEAQ.

This chain connects TRBV29-1 to TRBJ2-5, with 9 bases identical to TRBD1. The germline V gene encodes CDR1 SQVTM and CDR2 ANQGSEA. V shed 3 bases, J shed 5 bases, and the junction held 7 bases outside the gene matches. This CDR3 is built from 14 residues. The CDR3 nucleotides read TGCAGCGTTGATCACAGGGGGCTTGGGGAGACCCAGTACTTC. Translated: CSVDHRGLGETQYF.

This clone was found once. The chain is built from TRBV19 and TRBJ2-1, with D unclear. The germline V gene encodes CDR1 LNHDA and CDR2 SQIVND (reference sequence). This CDR3 is 17 amino acids long. V was pared by 5 bases and J by 0 bases, with 17 bases between. CDR3 protein: CASSGQEYPSSYNEQFF. Here the CDR3 DNA reads TGTGCCAGTAGTGGCCAGGAATATCCTAGCTCCTACAATGAGCAGTTCTTC.

The rearrangement links TRBV11-3 to TRBJ2-1; D ambiguous. V dropped 1 base and J dropped 7 bases, with 8 bases sitting between them. Germline CDR1 is SGHNT and CDR2 is YENEEA. This CDR3 region has 13 residues. This chain's CDR3 is CASSLGSVNEQFF. In DNA form, the CDR3 reads TGTGCCAGCAGCTTAGGTTCCGTAAATGAGCAGTTCTTC.